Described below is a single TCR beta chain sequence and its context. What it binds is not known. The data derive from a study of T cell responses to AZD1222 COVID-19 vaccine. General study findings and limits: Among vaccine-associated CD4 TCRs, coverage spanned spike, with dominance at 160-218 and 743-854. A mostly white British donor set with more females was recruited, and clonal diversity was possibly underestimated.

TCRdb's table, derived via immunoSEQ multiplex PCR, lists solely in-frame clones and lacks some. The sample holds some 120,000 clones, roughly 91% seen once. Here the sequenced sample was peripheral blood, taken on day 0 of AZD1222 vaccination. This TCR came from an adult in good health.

The CDR3 DNA reads as TGTGCCACCAGTGAAGGCAGGGGAACTGAAGCTTTCTTT. It encodes CATSEGRGTEAFF. The chain uses TRBV24-1 and TRBJ1-1, with TRBD1 as a possible D gene (6 bases). Trimming pared 4 bases from V and 5 bases from J, leaving 10 bases between. The CDR3 loop spans 13 amino acids. Germline assignment: CDR1 KGHDR and CDR2 SFDVKD.